This TCR beta chain emerged from a study of blood T cells in healthy people across ages. A remark on this clonotype: One end of the junction varies from germline; a read error may be responsible.

Next came a second PCR, run for about 6 to 12 cycles, which used a sample-barcoded 5' primer along with a J-beta primer mix. Individual samples furnished no less than 3 million CDR3-containing paired-end reads apiece. TCRdb ran MiXCR on the 5' RACE reads and lists one entry per CDR3 protein. Of over 550,000 distinct CDR3 sequences listed, about 30% are singletons. The germline gives CDR1 SSHAT, CDR2 FNYEAQ (reference sequence). The CDR3 spans 15 residues. The J gene is TRBJ2-2, the V gene TRBV7-7, with 7 bases aligning to TRBD1. The TCR was taken from a woman older than 75 in good health. Sequenced sample: blood. The DNA for the CDR3 is TGTGCTAGCAGCCCCTCTACAGGGGTGGCCGGGGAGCTGTTTTTT. This codes for CASSPSTGVAGELFF.